Reported below is one T cell receptor beta chain. This sample is part of a study of blood T cell repertoires in COVID-19. Clones were sequenced by immunoSEQ multiplex PCR, and TCRdb holds only the in-frame ones, with some missing. Of 310,000 or so clones in the sample, around 83% were seen once. V was clipped by 4 bases and J by 1 base; unmatched bases: 1. Germline CDR1 and CDR2: MGHDK and SYGVNS. There are 14 residues in the CDR3. The sample comprised peripheral blood. This sequence originates from a woman in her forties or fifties with acute or convalescent COVID-19. The rearrangement uses TRBV25-1 and TRBJ1-3, with 7 bases aligning to TRBD1. CDR3 amino acids: CASSGTGSGNTIYF. The CDR3, as DNA: TGTGCCAGCAGTGGGACAGGTTCTGGAAACACCATATATTTT.